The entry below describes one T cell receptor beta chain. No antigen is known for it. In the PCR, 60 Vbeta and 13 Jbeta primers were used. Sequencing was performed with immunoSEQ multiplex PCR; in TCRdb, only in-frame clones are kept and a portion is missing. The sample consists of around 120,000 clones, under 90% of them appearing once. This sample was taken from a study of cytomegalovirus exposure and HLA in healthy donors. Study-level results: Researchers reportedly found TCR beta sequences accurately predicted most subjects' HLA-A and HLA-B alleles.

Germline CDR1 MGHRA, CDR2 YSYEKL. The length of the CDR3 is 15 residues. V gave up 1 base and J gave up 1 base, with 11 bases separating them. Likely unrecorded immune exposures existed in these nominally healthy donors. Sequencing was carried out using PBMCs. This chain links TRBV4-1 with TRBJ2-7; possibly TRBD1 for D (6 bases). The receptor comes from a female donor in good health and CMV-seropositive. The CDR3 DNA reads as TGCGCCAGCAGCCAAGGCAGGGGTGGTTCCTACGAGCAGTACTTC. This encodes CASSQGRGGSYEQYF.